Each of the 30 T cell receptor beta chains below was sequenced from the same sample in a study of blood T cells in healthy people across ages. Together with a sample-barcoded 5' primer, a J-beta primer mix was included in a second PCR lasting roughly 6 to 12 cycles. TCRdb recomputed calls from the 5' RACE reads with MiXCR, one row per CDR3 protein. The table records roughly 1.7 million distinct CDR3 sequences, 34% of them present only once. Specimen: blood. These receptors were collected from a woman younger than 45 in good health.

In this sample, this clonotype turned up a few times. The CDR3 protein is CASSLGHSSNEQFF. As DNA, the CDR3 is TGTGCCAGCAGCTTAGGTCATAGTTCCAATGAGCAGTTCTTC. The chain links TRBV7-6 to TRBJ2-1; D gene ambiguous. Germline V gene lookup returns CDR1 SGHVS and CDR2 FNYEAQ. The CDR3 contains 14 residues. Trimming shortened V by 1 base and J by 6 bases, and 10 bases separated the two germline ends.

With regard to this clonotype: Germline is not matched at one junction end, which may reflect a read error. The V call is TRBV27, the J call TRBJ2-7; weak D call: TRBD1 (5 bases). The end of the DNA is better explained by TRBJ2-4, so the J call may be wrong. The CDR3 is made up of 14 amino acids. Germline V gene data show CDR1 as MNHEY and CDR2 as SMNVEV (reference sequence). The CDR3 protein is CAGSLTDSLNIQYF. In nucleotides, the CDR3 is TGTGCCGGCAGCTTAACTGACAGTTTGAACATTCAGTACTTC.

This chain connects TRBV25-1 to TRBJ2-5, with 11 bases matching TRBD2. The J call may be incorrect, as the DNA end agrees better with TRBJ2-7. The germline V gene has CDR1 MGHDK and CDR2 SYGVNS. The CDR3 spans 16 residues. CDR3 DNA sequence: TGTGCCAGCCCGCCTCGAAGGCTAGCGGGGGGCAACGAGCAGTACTTC. The encoded protein is CASPPRRLAGGNEQYF.

The rearrangement uses TRBV3-1 and TRBJ2-1; the D is unclear. The germline V gene encodes CDR1 LGHDT and CDR2 YNNKEL (reference sequence). This CDR3 has 14 amino acids. The V and J ends lost 5 bases and 0 bases respectively, with 8 bases between them. The CDR3 DNA reads TGTGCCAGCAGCTTTATGGGCTCCTACAATGAGCAGTTCTTC. Its translation is CASSFMGSYNEQFF.

In this sample, this clonotype turned up a few times. This chain links TRBV3-1 with TRBJ1-6; 7 nucleotides match TRBD1. Germline lookup yields CDR1 LGHDT and CDR2 YNNKEL (reference sequence). V trimming: 7 bases; J trimming: 10 bases; junction bases outside the gene matches: 13. The CDR3 runs to 15 residues. For the CDR3, the DNA is TGTGCCAGCACCCTCTTGGACAGGACGGGGTCACCCCTCCACTTT. Amino acids: CASTLLDRTGSPLHF.

The CDR3 protein is CASSSKSGVTLLEQYF. CDR3 sequence (DNA): TGTGCCAGCAGCTCGAAGAGCGGGGTTACCCTACTCGAGCAGTACTTC. J is TRBJ2-7 and V is TRBV7-2; 7 nucleotides match TRBD2. This CDR3 contains 16 residues. V lost 4 bases and J lost 6; bases outside the gene matches: 15. In germline, CDR1 is SGHTA, CDR2 FQGNSA.

The sample holds a few counts of this clonotype. V usage is TRBV9 and J usage is TRBJ2-3; no clear D. Per the germline V gene, CDR1 is SGDLS and CDR2 is YYNGEE. V lost 1 base to trimming and J lost 4 bases, with 7 bases between them. CDR3 length equals 13 residues. The CDR3 protein is CASSVLGADTQYF. In DNA, the CDR3 is TGTGCCAGCAGCGTACTAGGTGCAGATACGCAGTATTTT.

The V call is TRBV20-1, the J call TRBJ2-1; D may be TRBD2 (5 bases). The ends were cut back, 6 bases at V and 6 bases at J, with 12 bases in the middle. The germline gives CDR1 DFQATT, CDR2 SNEGSKA (reference sequence). This CDR3 comprises 12 residues. CDR3 nucleotides: TGCAGTGCAGGGCCGGGGTCCAATGAGCAGTTCTTC. Translated, it gives CSAGPGSNEQFF.

This clonotype has a handful of counts. A much bigger clone sits one base away, suggesting this may be a read error. V gene TRBV2 combines with J gene TRBJ2-5; D uncertain. V gave up 4 bases and J gave up 7 bases, with 4 bases separating them. The CDR3 contains 10 residues. CDR1 is SNHLY, CDR2 FYNNEI, per germline. The CDR3 region is CASSGVTQYF. DNA for the CDR3: TGTGCCAGCAGTGGGGTGACCCAGTACTTC.

This clonotype was counted only a few times. The chain combines TRBV27 with TRBJ2-7; D tentatively reads TRBD1 or TRBD2 (5 bases each). The CDR3 has 10 residues. Trimming stripped 9 bases from V and 9 bases from J, with 12 bases between. The germline gives CDR1 MNHEY, CDR2 SMNVEV (reference sequence). DNA for the CDR3: TGTGCCAGGGGGACCAAAGGGCAGTACTTC. Protein sequence: CARGTKGQYF.

This sequence joins TRBV15 and TRBJ2-1; no clear D. V lost 3 bases, J lost 4 bases, and 10 bases lay in between. The V gene's germline CDR1 is LNHNV and CDR2 YYDKDF (reference sequence). The CDR3 contains 14 residues. For the CDR3, the DNA is TGTGCCACCAGCAGCGGTAATAGGTACAATGAGCAGTTCTTC. It specifies CATSSGNRYNEQFF.

This clonotype was counted only a few times. The chain carries TRBV20-1 and TRBJ1-5; no definite D call. Germline V lookup: CDR1 DFQATT, CDR2 SNEGSKA (reference sequence). The CDR3 is 13 residues long. V lost 3 bases to trimming and J lost 6 bases, with 12 bases between them. CDR3 nucleotides: TGCAGTGCTAGGAAGACTCCCCTTCAGCCCCAGCATTTT. The encoded protein is CSARKTPLQPQHF.

This clonotype was seen many times. The J gene is TRBJ2-5, the V gene TRBV29-1, with TRBD1 identical over 12 bases. CDR3 length equals 17 residues. Trimming cost V 0 bases and J 2 bases; bases outside gene matches: 7. Looked up from germline, CDR1 is SQVTM and CDR2 is ANQGSEA. The CDR3: CSVEDWDRGLRQETQYF. CDR3 sequence (DNA): TGCAGCGTTGAAGATTGGGACAGGGGGCTGAGGCAAGAGACCCAGTACTTC. Full variable domain (outside the CDR3, taken from reference TRBV29-1 and TRBJ2-5): SAVISQKPSRDICQRGTSLTIQCQVDSQVTMMFWYRQQPGQSLTLIATANQGSEATYESGFVIDKFPISRPNLTFSTLTVSNMSPEDSSIYLCSVEDWDRGLRQETQYFGPGTRLLVL.

This clonotype has just a few counts. V gene TRBV5-6 combines with J gene TRBJ2-7; 10 bases align to TRBD2. Germline V CDR1 and CDR2: SGHDT, YYEEEE. This CDR3 has 15 residues. V gave up 3 bases and J gave up 5 bases; unmatched junction bases: 8. The CDR3 sequence: CASSSLAGAPHEQYF. As DNA, the CDR3 is TGTGCCAGCAGCTCCCTAGCGGGAGCTCCCCACGAGCAGTACTTC.

The V and J genes are TRBV4-2 and TRBJ2-3; 9 bases line up with TRBD2. This CDR3 has 18 residues. From germline, CDR1 is LGHNA and CDR2 YNFKEQ. The V and J ends lost 0 bases and 2 bases, in that order; junction bases with no gene match: 9. CDR3 sequence: CASSQDRDSGGPTDTQYF. The CDR3 DNA reads TGTGCCAGCAGCCAAGATCGCGATAGCGGGGGCCCCACAGATACGCAGTATTTT.

Points on this clonotype: Mismatch with germline at one junction end may stem from a read error. The chain links TRBV18 to TRBJ2-1, with TRBD2 identical over 9 bases. The CDR3 contains 15 residues. CDR1 is KGHSH and CDR2 is LQKENI in the germline V gene. CDR3 in amino acids: CASSPRTSASYEQDF. The CDR3 coding sequence is TGTGCCAGCTCACCGCGGACTAGCGCCTCCTACGAGCAGGACTTC. Full variable domain (remainder filled in from reference TRBV18 and TRBJ2-1): NAGVMQNPRHLVRRRGQEARLRCSPMKGHSHVYWYRQLPEEGLKFMVYLQKENIIDESGMPKERFSAEFPKEGPSILRIQQVVRGDSAAYFCASSPRTSASYEQDFGPGTRLTVL.

The chain links TRBV30 to TRBJ2-5; the D is unclear. The DNA matches TRBJ2-7 better at its end, which makes the J call doubtful. The CDR3 has 11 residues. Germline V gene sequence: CDR1 GTSNPN, CDR2 SVGIG (reference sequence). The CDR3 loop reads CAWSNLGEQYF. CDR3 nucleotides: TGTGCCTGGAGTAACTTAGGCGAGCAGTACTTC.

This clonotype came up many times. The J gene is TRBJ2-3, the V gene TRBV20-1; D gene ambiguous. V was shortened by 7 bases and J by 5 bases, with 10 bases between the two germline ends. Germline V lookup: CDR1 DFQATT, CDR2 SNEGSKA (reference sequence). This CDR3 region has 11 residues. CDR3 bases: TGCAGTGGGTGTCTGGGAGATACGCAGTATTTT. As protein: CSGCLGDTQYF.

V gene TRBV28 combines with J gene TRBJ1-5; D gene ambiguous. CDR1 and CDR2 from the germline V gene are MDHEN and SYDVKM. The CDR3 is made up of 14 amino acids. Trimming stripped 3 bases from V and 4 bases from J, with 10 bases between. CDR3 amino acids: CASSFGLNNQPQHF. The CDR3 coding sequence is TGTGCCAGCAGTTTTGGTCTAAATAATCAGCCCCAGCATTTT.

Regarding this clonotype: A much larger clone lies a single base off, so this may be a read error. The chain joins TRBV5-1 to TRBJ2-7, with D tentatively TRBD1 (5 bases). The last part of the DNA fits TRBJ2-5 better; the J call may be wrong. Germline CDR1 is SGHRS and CDR2 is YFSETQ. This CDR3 comprises 13 residues. CDR3 nucleotides: TGCGCCGGCAGCTTAGCAGGGAAGGAGACCCAGTACTTC. Protein: CAGSLAGKETQYF.

The chain combines TRBV20-1 with TRBJ2-5; D is perhaps TRBD2 (5 bases). The J call may be wrong; the DNA end is better matched by TRBJ2-7. The CDR3 length is 15 residues. Germline CDR1 and CDR2: DFQATT and SNEGSKA (reference sequence). CDR3 nucleotides: TGCAGTGCTAGTGTCGGGCGGGCGTTGCTGCACGAGCAGTACTTC. The encoded protein is CSASVGRALLHEQYF.

This clonotype is a singleton in its sample. The chain has TRBV25-1 and TRBJ2-7, with 10 positions matching TRBD1. The CDR3 sequence is 13 residues long. V lost 9 bases, J lost 3 bases, and 5 bases stayed unmatched. CDR1 MGHDK and CDR2 SYGVNS come from the germline V gene. CDR3 nucleotides: TGTGCCAGTCAGGGACAGGGGTTCTACGAGCAGTACTTC. Translated: CASQGQGFYEQYF.

This clonotype was recorded a few times. V gene TRBV20-1 combines with J gene TRBJ2-5, with 8 bases lining up with TRBD2. Germline lookup yields CDR1 DFQATT and CDR2 SNEGSKA (reference sequence). CDR3 size: 13 residues. Losses at the gene ends were 3 bases for V and 5 bases for J; bases not matched to a gene: 5. CDR3 residues: CSASTGGWETQYF. As DNA, the CDR3 is TGCAGTGCTAGTACGGGGGGGTGGGAGACCCAGTACTTC.

The rearrangement links TRBV11-2 to TRBJ2-3; perhaps TRBD1 as D (6 bases). Trimming left V 7 bases short and J 3 bases short, with 17 bases between. The germline V gene has CDR1 SGHAT and CDR2 FQNNGV. There are 15 residues in the CDR3. CDR3 region: CASTDNRVGTDTQYF. The CDR3 DNA sequence: TGTGCCAGCACCGACAACAGGGTAGGGACAGATACGCAGTATTTT.

This chain connects TRBV5-1 to TRBJ2-7, with D perhaps matching TRBD1 (5 bases). The germline V gene encodes CDR1 SGHRS and CDR2 YFSETQ. V lost 0 bases to trimming and J lost 7 bases, with 17 bases between them. CDR3 size: 15 residues. The CDR3, as DNA: TGCGCCAGCAGCTTGGAAGCGCCAGGGAAACATGAGCAGTACTTC. Protein: CASSLEAPGKHEQYF. Full variable domain (rest looked up from reference TRBV5-1 and TRBJ2-7): KAGVTQTPRYLIKTRGQQVTLSCSPISGHRSVSWYQQTPGQGLQFLFEYFSETQRNKGNFPGRFSGRQFSNSRSEMNVSTLELGDSALYLCASSLEAPGKHEQYFGPGTRLTVT.

This clonotype has more than one count but fewer than ten. The genes are TRBV7-2 and TRBJ2-7, with no clear D. Trimming pared 2 bases from V and 6 bases from J, leaving 20 bases between. Germline V lookup: CDR1 SGHTA, CDR2 FQGNSA. The CDR3 has 16 residues. The CDR3 nucleotides are TGTGCCAGCAGCTTAATATCGCGCCAGGTGATCATCGAGCAGTACTTC. Its protein product is CASSLISRQVIIEQYF.

The sample holds a few counts of this clonotype. This sequence joins TRBV11-2 and TRBJ2-5; TRBD2 might be the D (5 bases). The V and J ends lost 1 base and 2 bases respectively, with 14 bases between them. Germline values: CDR1 SGHAT, CDR2 FQNNGV. The CDR3 runs 16 residues. The CDR3 bases are TGTGCCAGCAGCTTAGGGGAGTTCGGTAGTCAAGAGACCCAGTACTTC. Protein: CASSLGEFGSQETQYF.

This chain links TRBV21-1 with TRBJ2-7; TRBD2 is the table's D call, not checked against the DNA. TRBV21-1 is flagged as a pseudogene. The CDR3 spans 17 residues. CDR3 DNA sequence: TGTGCCAGCAGCGCACCGGGACTAGCGGGGGTCCCCTACGAGCAGTACTTC. Its translation: CASSAPGLAGVPYEQYF.

The genes are TRBV27 and TRBJ2-1; D is possibly TRBD2 (6 bases). The V gene's germline CDR1 is MNHEY and CDR2 SMNVEV (reference sequence). Trimming removed 7 bases from V and 5 bases from J, with 18 bases in between. CDR3 length: 15 residues. CDR3 loop: CASIPFGGAHNEQFF. DNA for the CDR3: TGTGCCAGCATCCCTTTCGGCGGGGCACACAATGAGCAGTTCTTC.

The genes are TRBV7-9 and TRBJ1-5, with 9 bases lining up with TRBD1. The V gene's germline CDR1 is SEHNR and CDR2 FQNEAQ (reference sequence). The CDR3 spans 17 residues. With 5 bases clipped from V and 0 bases from J, the junction kept 8 bases outside the gene matches. CDR3 residues: CASSATGTGHSNQPQHF. The CDR3 DNA reads as TGTGCCAGCAGCGCTACCGGGACAGGGCATAGCAATCAGCCCCAGCATTTT.